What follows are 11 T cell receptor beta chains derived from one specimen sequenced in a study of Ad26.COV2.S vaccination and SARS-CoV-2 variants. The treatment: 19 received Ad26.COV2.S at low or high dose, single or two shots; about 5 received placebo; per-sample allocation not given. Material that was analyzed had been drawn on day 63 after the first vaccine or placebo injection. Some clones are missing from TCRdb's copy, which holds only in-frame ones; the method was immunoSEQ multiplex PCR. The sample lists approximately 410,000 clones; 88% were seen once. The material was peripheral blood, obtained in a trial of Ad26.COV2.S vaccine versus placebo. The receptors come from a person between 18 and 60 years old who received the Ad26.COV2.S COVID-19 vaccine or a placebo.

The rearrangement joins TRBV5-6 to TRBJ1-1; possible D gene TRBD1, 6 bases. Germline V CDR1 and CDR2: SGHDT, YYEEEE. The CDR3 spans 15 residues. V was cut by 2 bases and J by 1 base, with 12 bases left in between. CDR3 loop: CASSFRTGRNTEAFF. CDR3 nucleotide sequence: TGTGCCAGCAGCTTCCGCACAGGGAGGAACACTGAAGCTTTCTTT.

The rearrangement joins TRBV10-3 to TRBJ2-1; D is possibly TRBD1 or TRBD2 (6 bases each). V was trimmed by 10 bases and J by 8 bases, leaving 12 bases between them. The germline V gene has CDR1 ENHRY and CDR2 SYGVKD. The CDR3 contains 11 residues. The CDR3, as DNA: TGTGCCACGGAGGGGGTGGATGAGCAGTTCTTC. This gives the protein CATEGVDEQFF.

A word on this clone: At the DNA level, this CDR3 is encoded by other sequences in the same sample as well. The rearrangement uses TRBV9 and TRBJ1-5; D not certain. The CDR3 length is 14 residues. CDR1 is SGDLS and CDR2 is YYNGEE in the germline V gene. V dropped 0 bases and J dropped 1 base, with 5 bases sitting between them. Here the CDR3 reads CASSVDGSNQPQHF. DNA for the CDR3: TGTGCCAGCAGCGTAGATGGCAGCAATCAGCCCCAGCATTTT.

As DNA, the CDR3 is TGTGCCAGCAGCCCTTTAACAGGGGGCGGAACTAATGAAAAACTGTTTTTT. Encoded protein: CASSPLTGGGTNEKLFF. The V gene is TRBV11-2, the J gene TRBJ1-4; 9 bases map to TRBD1. J lost 1 base, V lost 5 bases, and 8 bases had no gene match. The CDR3 length is 17 residues. In germline, CDR1 is SGHAT, CDR2 FQNNGV. Complete variable domain (other parts from reference TRBV11-2 and TRBJ1-4): EAGVAQSPRYKIIEKRQSVAFWCNPISGHATLYWYQQILGQGPKLLIQFQNNGVVDDSQLPKDRFSAERLKGVDSTLKIQPAKLEDSAVYLCASSPLTGGGTNEKLFFGSGTQLSVL.

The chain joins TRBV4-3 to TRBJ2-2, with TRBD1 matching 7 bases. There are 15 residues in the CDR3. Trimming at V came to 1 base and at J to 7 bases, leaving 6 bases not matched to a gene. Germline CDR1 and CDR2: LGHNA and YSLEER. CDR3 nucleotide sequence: TGCGCCAGCAGCCAAGTGAGGGGGCCGCGCGGGGAGCTGTTTTTT. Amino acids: CASSQVRGPRGELFF.

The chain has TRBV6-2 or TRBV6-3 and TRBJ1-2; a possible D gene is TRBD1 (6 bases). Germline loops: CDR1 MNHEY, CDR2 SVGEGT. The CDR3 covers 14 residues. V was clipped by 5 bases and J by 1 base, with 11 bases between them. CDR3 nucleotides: TGTGCCAGCAGTCGCGGACAGAGTAACTATGGCTACACCTTC. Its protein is CASSRGQSNYGYTF.

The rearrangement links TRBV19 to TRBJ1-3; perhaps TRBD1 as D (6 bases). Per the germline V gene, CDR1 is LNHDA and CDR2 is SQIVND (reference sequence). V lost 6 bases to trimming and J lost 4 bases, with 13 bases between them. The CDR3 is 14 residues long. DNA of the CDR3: TGTGCCAGTAGAAAAACAGGGAACGGAAACACCATATATTTT. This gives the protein CASRKTGNGNTIYF.

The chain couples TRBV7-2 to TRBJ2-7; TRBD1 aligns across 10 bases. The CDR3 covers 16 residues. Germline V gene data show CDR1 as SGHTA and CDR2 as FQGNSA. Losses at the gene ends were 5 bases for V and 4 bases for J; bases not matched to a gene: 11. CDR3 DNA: TGTGCCAGCAGCCCAGGACCGGGACAGGGGATTTACGAGCAGTACTTC. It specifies CASSPGPGQGIYEQYF.

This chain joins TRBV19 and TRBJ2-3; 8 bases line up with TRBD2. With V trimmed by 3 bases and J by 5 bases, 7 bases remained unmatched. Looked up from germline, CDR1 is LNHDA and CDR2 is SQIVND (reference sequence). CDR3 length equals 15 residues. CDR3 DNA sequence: TGTGCCAGTAGTATTGTTAGCGGGGAGGGAGATACGCAGTATTTT. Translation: CASSIVSGEGDTQYF.

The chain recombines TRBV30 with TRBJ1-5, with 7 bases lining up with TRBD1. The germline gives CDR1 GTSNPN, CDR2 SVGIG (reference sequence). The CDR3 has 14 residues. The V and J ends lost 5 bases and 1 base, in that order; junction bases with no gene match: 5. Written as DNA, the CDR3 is TGTGCCTGGGCCCGCAGGGGGAGCAATCAGCCCCAGCATTTT. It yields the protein CAWARRGSNQPQHF.

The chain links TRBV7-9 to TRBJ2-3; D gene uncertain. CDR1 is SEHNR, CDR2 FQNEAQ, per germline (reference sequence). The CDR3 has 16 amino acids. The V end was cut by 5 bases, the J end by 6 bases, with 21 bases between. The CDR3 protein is CASSPPGRKMGDTQYF. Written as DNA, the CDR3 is TGTGCCAGCAGCCCTCCTGGCCGTAAGATGGGGGATACGCAGTATTTT.